Listed here are 6 T cell receptor beta chains from one sample, sequenced in a study of cytomegalovirus exposure and HLA in healthy donors. The PCR made use of 60 Vbeta and 13 Jbeta primers. TCRdb's copy holds only in-frame clones and misses some; the assay was immunoSEQ multiplex PCR. The sample lists around 160,000 clones, approximately 82% occurring once. The sample consisted of PBMCs. These receptors originate from a woman in her forties in good health and CMV-seropositive.

This rearrangement joins TRBV5-1 to TRBJ2-7; TRBD1 might be the D (6 bases). V lost 5 bases, J lost 2 bases, and 8 bases lay in between. The V gene's germline CDR1 is SGHRS and CDR2 YFSETQ. CDR3 length equals 12 residues. CDR3 loop: CASRDSTYEQYF. CDR3 in DNA: TGCGCCAGCAGGGACAGCACCTACGAGCAGTACTTC.

The rearrangement uses TRBV7-2 and TRBJ2-3; possible D gene TRBD1, 6 bases. V lost 2 bases to trimming and J lost 6 bases, with 12 bases between them. CDR1 SGHTA and CDR2 FQGNSA come from the germline V gene. CDR3 length equals 14 residues. As DNA, the CDR3 is TGTGCCAGCAGCTTAACAGGGTCCAGGGATACGCAGTATTTT. It encodes CASSLTGSRDTQYF.

V usage is TRBV28 and J usage is TRBJ2-5; a weak D match, TRBD2 (6 bases). The end of the DNA fits TRBJ2-7 better, so the J call may be wrong. The CDR3 length is 15 residues. CDR1 is MDHEN, CDR2 SYDVKM, per germline. The chain's CDR3 is CASSSPGTLSYEQYF. In nucleotides, the CDR3 is TGTGCCAGCAGTTCCCCGGGGACTCTCTCCTACGAGCAGTACTTC.

The chain carries TRBV9 and TRBJ1-2; 8 bases agree with TRBD1. V dropped 4 bases and J dropped 4; count of bases not matched to a gene: 18. The CDR3 spans 18 residues. Germline CDR1 reads SGDLS; CDR2 reads YYNGEE. This chain's CDR3 is CASSTRPETGDFGYGYTF. In DNA form, the CDR3 reads TGTGCCAGCAGCACCCGACCGGAGACAGGGGACTTTGGCTATGGCTACACCTTC.

The chain carries TRBV28 and TRBJ1-2; TRBD1 is a possible D gene (5 bases). Trimming shortened V by 5 bases and J by 8 bases, and 15 bases separated the two germline ends. From germline, CDR1 is MDHEN and CDR2 SYDVKM. This CDR3 contains 13 residues. The CDR3 sequence: CASSRGGWLGYTF. The CDR3 coding sequence is TGTGCCAGCAGTCGGGGGGGATGGTTGGGCTACACCTTC.

CDR3 bases: TGTGCCAGCAGCTTAGAAGGGGACAATGAGCAGTTCTTC. As protein: CASSLEGDNEQFF. This chain uses TRBV11-3 with TRBJ2-1, with D possibly being TRBD1 (5 bases). The germline V gene has CDR1 SGHNT and CDR2 YENEEA. Trimming stripped 0 bases from V and 5 bases from J, with 5 bases between. The CDR3 contains 13 residues. Complete variable domain (other parts from reference TRBV11-3 and TRBJ2-1): EAGVVQSPRYKIIEKKQPVAFWCNPISGHNTLYWYLQNLGQGPELLIRYENEEAVDDSQLPKDRFSAERLKGVDSTLKIQPAELGDSAVYLCASSLEGDNEQFFGPGTRLTVL.